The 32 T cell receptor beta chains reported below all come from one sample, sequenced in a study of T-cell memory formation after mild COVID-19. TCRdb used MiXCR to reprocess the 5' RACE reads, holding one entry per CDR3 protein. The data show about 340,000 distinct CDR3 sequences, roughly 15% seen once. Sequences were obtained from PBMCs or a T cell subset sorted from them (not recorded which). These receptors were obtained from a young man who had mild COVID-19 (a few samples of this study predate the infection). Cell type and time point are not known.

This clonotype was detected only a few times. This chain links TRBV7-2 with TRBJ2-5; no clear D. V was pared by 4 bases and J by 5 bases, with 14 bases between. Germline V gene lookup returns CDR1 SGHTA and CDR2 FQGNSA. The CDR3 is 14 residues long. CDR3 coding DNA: TGTGCCAGCAGCTCCCGGCCCGTTCGCGAGACCCAGTACTTC. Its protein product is CASSSRPVRETQYF.

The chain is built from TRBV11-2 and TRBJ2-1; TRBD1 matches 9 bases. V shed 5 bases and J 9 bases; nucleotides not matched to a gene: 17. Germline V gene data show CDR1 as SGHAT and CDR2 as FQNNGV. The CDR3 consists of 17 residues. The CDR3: CASSPKPDRGILGEQFF. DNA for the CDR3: TGTGCCAGCAGCCCTAAGCCGGACAGGGGTATTTTGGGTGAGCAGTTCTTC.

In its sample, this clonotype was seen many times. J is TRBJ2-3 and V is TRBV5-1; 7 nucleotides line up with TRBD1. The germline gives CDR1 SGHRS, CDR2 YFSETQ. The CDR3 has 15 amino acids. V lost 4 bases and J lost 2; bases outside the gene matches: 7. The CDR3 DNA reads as TGCGCCAGCAGCCTAAGGACAGGAGTCACAGATACGCAGTATTTT. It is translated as CASSLRTGVTDTQYF.

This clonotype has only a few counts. The CDR3, as DNA: TGTGCCAGCAGCGCAACCGACTATGAAGCTTTCTTT. Protein product: CASSATDYEAFF. The chain employs TRBV9 and TRBJ1-1, with D uncertain. Germline CDR1 is SGDLS and CDR2 is YYNGEE. The CDR3 is 12 residues long. Trimming cost V 3 bases and J 7 bases, with 10 bases left between them.

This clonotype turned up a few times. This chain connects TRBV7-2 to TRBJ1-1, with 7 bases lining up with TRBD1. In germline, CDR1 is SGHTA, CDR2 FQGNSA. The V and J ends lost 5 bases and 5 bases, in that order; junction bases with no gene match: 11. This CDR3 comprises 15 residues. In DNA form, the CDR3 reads TGTGCCAGCAGCCCGAGGAGTAGGGGGCGAACTGAAGCTTTCTTT. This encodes CASSPRSRGRTEAFF.

CDR3 bases: TGCAGCGGATCTCGGGGGAATGAGCAGTTCTTC. Its protein product is CSGSRGNEQFF. V gene TRBV29-1 combines with J gene TRBJ2-1, with D possibly matching TRBD2 (6 bases). Germline loops: CDR1 SQVTM, CDR2 ANQGSEA. Trimming removed 7 bases from V and 7 bases from J, with 11 bases in between. The length of the CDR3 is 11 residues.

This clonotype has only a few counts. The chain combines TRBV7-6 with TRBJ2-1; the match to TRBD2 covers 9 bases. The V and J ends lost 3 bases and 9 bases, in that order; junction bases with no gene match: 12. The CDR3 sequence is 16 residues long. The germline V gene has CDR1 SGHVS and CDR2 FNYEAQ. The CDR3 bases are TGTGCCAGCAGCTTCCTTCATGCGGGGGGGCCGGGTGAGCAGTTCTTC. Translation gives CASSFLHAGGPGEQFF.

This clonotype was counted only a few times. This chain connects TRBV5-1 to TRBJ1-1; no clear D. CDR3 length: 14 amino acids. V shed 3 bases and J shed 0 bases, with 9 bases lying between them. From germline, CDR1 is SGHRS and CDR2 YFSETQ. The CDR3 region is CASSSGDMNTEAFF. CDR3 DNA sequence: TGCGCCAGCAGCTCCGGTGACATGAACACTGAAGCTTTCTTT.

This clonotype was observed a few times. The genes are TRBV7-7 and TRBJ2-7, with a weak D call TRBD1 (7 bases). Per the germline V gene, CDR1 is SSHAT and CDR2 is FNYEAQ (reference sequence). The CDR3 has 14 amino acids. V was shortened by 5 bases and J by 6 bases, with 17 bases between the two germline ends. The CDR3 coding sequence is TGTGCCAGCAGCCTCTTCCAGGGGGACTTCGAGCAGTACTTC. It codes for CASSLFQGDFEQYF.

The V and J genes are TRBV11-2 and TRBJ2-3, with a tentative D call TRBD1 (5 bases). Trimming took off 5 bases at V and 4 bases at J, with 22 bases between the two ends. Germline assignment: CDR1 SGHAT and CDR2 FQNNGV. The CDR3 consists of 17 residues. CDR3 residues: CASSQGASGHVADTQYF. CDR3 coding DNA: TGTGCCAGCAGCCAAGGGGCTTCTGGGCATGTGGCAGATACGCAGTATTTT.

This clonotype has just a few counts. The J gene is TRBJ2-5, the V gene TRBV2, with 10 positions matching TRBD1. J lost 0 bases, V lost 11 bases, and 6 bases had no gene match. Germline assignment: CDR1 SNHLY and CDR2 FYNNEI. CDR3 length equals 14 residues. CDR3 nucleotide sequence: TGTGCCTCCGACAGGGGGCCCCACCAAGAGACCCAGTACTTC. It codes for CASDRGPHQETQYF.

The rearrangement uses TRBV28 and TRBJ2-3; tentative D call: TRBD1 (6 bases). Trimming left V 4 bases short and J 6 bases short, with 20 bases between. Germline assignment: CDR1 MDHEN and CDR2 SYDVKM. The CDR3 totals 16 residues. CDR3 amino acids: CASSSRQASWPDTQYF. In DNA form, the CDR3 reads TGTGCCAGCAGTTCCCGACAGGCGTCTTGGCCGGATACGCAGTATTTT.

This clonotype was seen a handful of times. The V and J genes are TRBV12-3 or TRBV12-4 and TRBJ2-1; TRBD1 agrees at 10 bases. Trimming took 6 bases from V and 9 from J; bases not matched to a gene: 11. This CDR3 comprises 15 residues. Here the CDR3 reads CASRRTGQGYGEQFF. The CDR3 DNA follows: TGTGCCAGCAGACGTACGGGACAGGGGTACGGTGAGCAGTTCTTC.

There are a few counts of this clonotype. The CDR3 bases are TGCGCCAGCAGCGCAGGGACAGGGTGGACTGAAGCTTTCTTT. As protein: CASSAGTGWTEAFF. V is TRBV4-3 and J is TRBJ1-1; 9 bases align to TRBD1. CDR1 LGHNA and CDR2 YSLEER come from the germline V gene. Trimming cost V 5 bases and J 5 bases; bases outside gene matches: 6. This CDR3 is built from 14 residues.

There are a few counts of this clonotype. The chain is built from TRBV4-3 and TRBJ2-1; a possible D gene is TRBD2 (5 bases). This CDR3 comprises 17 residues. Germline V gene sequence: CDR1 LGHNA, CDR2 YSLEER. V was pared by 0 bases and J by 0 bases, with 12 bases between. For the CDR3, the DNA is TGCGCCAGCAGCCAAGACCTCCAGACTAACTCCTACAATGAGCAGTTCTTC. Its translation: CASSQDLQTNSYNEQFF.

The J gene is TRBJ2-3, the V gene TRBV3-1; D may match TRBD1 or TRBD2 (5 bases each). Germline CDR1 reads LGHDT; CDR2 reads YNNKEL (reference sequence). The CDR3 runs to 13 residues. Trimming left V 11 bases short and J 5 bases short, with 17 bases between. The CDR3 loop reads CAGSGPGGDTQYF. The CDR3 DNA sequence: TGTGCCGGATCGGGACCTGGCGGAGATACGCAGTATTTT.

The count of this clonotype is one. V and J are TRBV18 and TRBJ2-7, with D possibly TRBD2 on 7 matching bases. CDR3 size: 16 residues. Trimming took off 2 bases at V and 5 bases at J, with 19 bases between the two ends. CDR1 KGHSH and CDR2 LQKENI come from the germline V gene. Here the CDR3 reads CASSPSLQGGRDEQYV. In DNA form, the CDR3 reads TGTGCCAGCTCACCATCCTTACAGGGCGGGAGAGACGAGCAGTACGTC.

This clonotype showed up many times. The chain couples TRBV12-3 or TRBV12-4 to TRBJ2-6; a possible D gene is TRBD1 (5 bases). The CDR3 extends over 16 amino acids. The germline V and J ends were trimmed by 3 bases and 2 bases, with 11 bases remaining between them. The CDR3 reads CASSFRGIAGANVLTF. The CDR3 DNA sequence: TGTGCCAGCAGTTTTAGGGGTATTGCTGGGGCCAACGTCCTGACTTTC.

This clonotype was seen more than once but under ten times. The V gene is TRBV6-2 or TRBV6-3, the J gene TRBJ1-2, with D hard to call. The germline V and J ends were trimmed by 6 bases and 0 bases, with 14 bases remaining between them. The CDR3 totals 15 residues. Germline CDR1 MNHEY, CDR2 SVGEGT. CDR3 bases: TGTGCCAGCAGATTACGTGACGGGACTAACTATGGCTACACCTTC. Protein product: CASRLRDGTNYGYTF.

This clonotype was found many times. The CDR3 nucleotides are TGTGCCAGCAGTTACTTCAGGGTGCTGAGGCCTGGGGCCAACGTCCTGACTTTC. The encoded protein is CASSYFRVLRPGANVLTF. V is TRBV6-2 or TRBV6-3 and J is TRBJ2-6; D perhaps matches TRBD1 (5 bases). Trimming shortened V by 1 base and J by 2 bases, and 15 bases separated the two germline ends. The CDR3 sequence is 18 residues long. Germline V gene sequence: CDR1 MNHEY, CDR2 SVGEGT.

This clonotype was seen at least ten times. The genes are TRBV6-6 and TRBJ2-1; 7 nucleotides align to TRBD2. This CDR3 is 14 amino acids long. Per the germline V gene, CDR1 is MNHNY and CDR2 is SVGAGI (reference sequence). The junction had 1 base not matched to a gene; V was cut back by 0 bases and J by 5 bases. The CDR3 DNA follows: TGTGCCAGCAGTTACTCGAGCGGGGACAATGAGCAGTTCTTC. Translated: CASSYSSGDNEQFF.

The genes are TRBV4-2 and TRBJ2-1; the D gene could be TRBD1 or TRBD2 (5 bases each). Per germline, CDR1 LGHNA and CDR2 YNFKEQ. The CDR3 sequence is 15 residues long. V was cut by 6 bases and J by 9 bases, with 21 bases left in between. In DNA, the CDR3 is TGTGCCAGCAGGCCTCCGGGACCAGTAGAGCGTGAGCAGTTCTTC. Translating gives CASRPPGPVEREQFF.

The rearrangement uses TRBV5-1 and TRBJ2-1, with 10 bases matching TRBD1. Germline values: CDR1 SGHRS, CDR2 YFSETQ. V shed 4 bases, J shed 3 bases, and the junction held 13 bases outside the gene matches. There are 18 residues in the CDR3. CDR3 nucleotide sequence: TGCGCCAGCAGCGAGAACCCCCCCGGGACAGGGGACTACAATGAGCAGTTCTTC. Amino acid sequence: CASSENPPGTGDYNEQFF.

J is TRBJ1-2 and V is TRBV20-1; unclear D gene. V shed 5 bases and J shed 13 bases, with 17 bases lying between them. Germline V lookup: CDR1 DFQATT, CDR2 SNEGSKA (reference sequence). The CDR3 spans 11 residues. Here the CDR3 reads CSALPGMRSTF. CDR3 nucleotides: TGCAGTGCTCTTCCAGGCATGAGATCCACCTTC.

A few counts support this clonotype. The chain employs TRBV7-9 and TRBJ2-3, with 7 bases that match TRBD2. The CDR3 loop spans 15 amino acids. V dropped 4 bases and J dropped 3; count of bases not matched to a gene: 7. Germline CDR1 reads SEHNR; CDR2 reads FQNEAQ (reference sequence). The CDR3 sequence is CASSSGLEKTDTQYF. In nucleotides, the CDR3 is TGTGCCAGCAGCTCTGGACTAGAAAAAACAGATACGCAGTATTTT.

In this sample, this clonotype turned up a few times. CDR3 amino acids: CASSLNAAGMNTEAFF. The CDR3 DNA is TGTGCCAGCAGCTTAAACGCAGCAGGCATGAACACTGAAGCTTTCTTT. The chain recombines TRBV7-3 with TRBJ1-1, with no clear D. This CDR3 region has 16 residues. Between the trimmed V and J ends, which lost 1 base and 0 bases, there was a span of 12 bases. The germline CDR1 and CDR2 sequences are SGHTA and FQGTGA.

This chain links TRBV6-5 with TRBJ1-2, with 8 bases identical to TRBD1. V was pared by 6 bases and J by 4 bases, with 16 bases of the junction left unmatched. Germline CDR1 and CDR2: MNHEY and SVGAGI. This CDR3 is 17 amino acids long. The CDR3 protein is CASSKTQTGAISYGYTF. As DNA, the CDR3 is TGTGCCAGCAGCAAAACTCAGACAGGGGCTATATCCTATGGCTACACCTTC.

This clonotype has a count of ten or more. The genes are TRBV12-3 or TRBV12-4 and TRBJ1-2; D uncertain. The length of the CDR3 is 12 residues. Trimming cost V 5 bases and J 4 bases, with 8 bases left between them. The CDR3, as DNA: TGTGCCAGCAGTCGCTGGATCTATGGCTACACCTTC. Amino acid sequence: CASSRWIYGYTF.

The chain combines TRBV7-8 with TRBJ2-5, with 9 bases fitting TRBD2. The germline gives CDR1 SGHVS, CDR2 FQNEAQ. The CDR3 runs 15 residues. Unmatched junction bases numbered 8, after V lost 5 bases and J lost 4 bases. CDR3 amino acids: CASSGGTSSLETQYF. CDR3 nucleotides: TGTGCCAGCAGCGGGGGGACTAGCAGTTTAGAGACCCAGTACTTC.

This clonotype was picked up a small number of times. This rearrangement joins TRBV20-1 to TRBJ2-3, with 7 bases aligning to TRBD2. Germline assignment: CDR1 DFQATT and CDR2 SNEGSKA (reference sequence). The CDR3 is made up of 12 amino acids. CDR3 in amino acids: CSGRFRTDTQYF. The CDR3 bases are TGCAGCGGGAGGTTTCGCACAGATACGCAGTATTTT.

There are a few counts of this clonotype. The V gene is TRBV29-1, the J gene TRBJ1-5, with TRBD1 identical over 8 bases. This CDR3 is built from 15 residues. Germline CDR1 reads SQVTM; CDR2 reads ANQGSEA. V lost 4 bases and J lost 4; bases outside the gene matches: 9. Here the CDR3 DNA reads TGCAGCGTTGCCACCGGGACAGGTGTAAATCAGCCCCAGCATTTT. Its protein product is CSVATGTGVNQPQHF.

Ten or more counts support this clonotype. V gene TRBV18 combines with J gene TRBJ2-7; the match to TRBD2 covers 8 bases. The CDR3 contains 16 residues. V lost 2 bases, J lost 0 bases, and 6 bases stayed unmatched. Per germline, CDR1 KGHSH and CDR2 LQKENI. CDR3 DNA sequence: TGTGCCAGCTCACCAACGACTAGCGCAAACTCCTACGAGCAGTACTTC. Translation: CASSPTTSANSYEQYF.